This is a list of T cell receptor beta chains from one sample in a study of cytomegalovirus exposure and HLA in healthy donors. The protocol was immunoSEQ multiplex PCR, while the TCRdb copy is restricted to in-frame clones and leaves out a portion. The sample includes roughly 130,000 clones, roughly 82% of them seen just once. Sequencing used PBMCs. Source of these receptors: a young woman in good health and CMV-seropositive. The conserved cysteine and the conserved F or W are not part of the CDR3 here.

j_gene,v_gene,CDR3aa
TRBJ2-7,TRBV27,AVETVSYEQY
TRBJ2-3,TRBV11-2,ASSLVGAGGPWDTQY
TRBJ2-7,TRBV6-6,ASSYLSGAAYEQY
TRBJ2-7,TRBV6-5,ARVRRTGLNYEQY
TRBJ1-5,TRBV7-9,SSSSQGLNQPQH
TRBJ1-6,TRBV30,AWRLQNNSPLH
TRBJ2-7,TRBV5-1,ASSLGGTGSYEQY
TRBJ1-6,TRBV6-6,ASSYDTSSYNSPLH
TRBJ1-1,TRBV14,ASSLLANTEAF
TRBJ1-1,TRBV12-5,ASVLRTGFMNTEAF
TRBJ2-5,TRBV6-1,ASSPYGRGLETQY
TRBJ2-1,TRBV11-2,ASSLGGGHSYNEQF
TRBJ2-3,TRBV7-9,ASSLGLAGGTDTQY
TRBJ2-1,TRBV5-4,ASSFTGSSSYNEQF
TRBJ1-3,TRBV25-1,ASSSRGTGNTIY
TRBJ2-3,TRBV7-9,ASSPGTSADTQY
TRBJ2-7,TRBV18,ASSPRGETYEQY
TRBJ1-2,TRBV27,ASSYPEMGQGGGYT
TRBJ2-1,TRBV7-9,ASSLDGRATNEQF
TRBJ1-1,TRBV19,ALKGDRGLSF
TRBJ1-5,TRBV7-9,ASSLTNSNQPQH
TRBJ2-4,TRBV11-2,ASSAVVAGGSKY
TRBJ1-1,TRBV5-1,ASSLDRGGTEAF
TRBJ1-2,TRBV9,ASSAESGQTGRYGYT
TRBJ1-4,TRBV15,ATSPRSWHNEKLF
TRBJ2-5,TRBV2,ASRGGVGETQY
TRBJ1-2,TRBV7-9,ASSLGDFYGYT
TRBJ1-2,TRBV5-5,ASSGGRAYNYGYT
TRBJ2-7,TRBV5-4,ASSLRLDPYEQY
TRBJ2-2,TRBV11-3,ASSLPSGGHTGELF
TRBJ2-7,TRBV2,ASDRDSHLNEQY
TRBJ2-5,TRBV5-1,ASSTETSGQTQY
TRBJ2-1,TRBV5-1,ASGPGQGNNEQF
TRBJ1-5,TRBV7-9,ASSSTGQGEGQPQH
TRBJ1-4,TRBV19,ASSQTGPKSRLF
TRBJ1-2,TRBV9,ASSGRFGQSHNYGYT
TRBJ2-2,TRBV15,ATSSPRSATGELF
TRBJ2-7,TRBV4-1,ASSQVEMRAEEQY
TRBJ1-5,TRBV2,ASSFDRGGEPQH
TRBJ1-5,TRBV2,ASTKEGVGQPQH